These 6 T cell receptor beta chains originate from one sample sequenced in a study of preoperative IRX-2 immunotherapy in early breast cancer. Documented treatment: preoperative locoregional IRX-2 cytokine immunotherapy. The method was immunoSEQ multiplex PCR; TCRdb's version includes in-frame clones alone and lacks a portion of them. This sample has about 19,000 clones, with just under 85% found just once. The sample here was lymph node tissue, taken after IRX-2 immunotherapy. These receptors were taken from a human donor with breast cancer.

DNA of the CDR3: TGTGCCAGTAGTGTCCAGGGCGGTAGCAATCAGCCCCAGCATTTT. Its protein product is CASSVQGGSNQPQHF. The chain employs TRBV19 and TRBJ1-5; the D gene is possibly TRBD1 (5 bases). The CDR3 totals 15 residues. Trimming pared 5 bases from V and 0 bases from J, leaving 11 bases between. CDR1 is LNHDA, CDR2 SQIVND, per germline (reference sequence).

The chain combines TRBV29-1 with TRBJ2-3; TRBD2 might be the D (7 bases). CDR3 length equals 14 residues. The V and J ends lost 7 bases and 0 bases respectively, with 14 bases between them. Per germline, CDR1 SQVTM and CDR2 ANQGSEA. The CDR3 sequence: CSAGRGASTDTQYF. The CDR3 nucleotides are TGCAGCGCCGGACGGGGGGCTAGCACAGATACGCAGTATTTT.

The chain carries TRBV18 and TRBJ2-3; 9 nucleotides align to TRBD2. Germline-derived CDR1 and CDR2 are KGHSH and LQKENI. The CDR3 runs 14 residues. The V gene end was trimmed by 4 bases and the J gene end by 5 bases; junction bases not matched to a gene: 4. In nucleotides, the CDR3 is TGTGCCAGCTCACTAGCGGGAGTGGTAGATACGCAGTATTTT. This translates into CASSLAGVVDTQYF.

This clone was detected a few times. The V gene is TRBV30, the J gene TRBJ1-4; D is uncertain. Trimming shortened V by 3 bases and J by 7 bases, and 12 bases separated the two germline ends. The CDR3 is made up of 13 amino acids. CDR1 is GTSNPN and CDR2 is SVGIG in the germline V gene (reference sequence). Here the CDR3 DNA reads TGTGCCTGGAGCTCACCTCGGGGTGAAAAACTGTTTTTT. Amino acid sequence: CAWSSPRGEKLFF.

The rearrangement joins TRBV18 to TRBJ2-3, with TRBD2 matching 7 bases. Trimming removed 4 bases from V and 3 bases from J; junction bases left unmatched: 4. CDR1 KGHSH and CDR2 LQKENI come from the germline V gene. The CDR3 contains 14 residues. The CDR3 DNA reads as TGTGCCAGCTCACGGGGAGCGGGGACAGATACGCAGTATTTT. It codes for CASSRGAGTDTQYF. Supplemented by reference TRBV18 and TRBJ2-3, the full variable domain reads NAGVMQNPRHLVRRRGQEARLRCSPMKGHSHVYWYRQLPEEGLKFMVYLQKENIIDESGMPKERFSAEFPKEGPSILRIQQVVRGDSAAYFCASSRGAGTDTQYFGPGTRLTVL.

J is TRBJ2-5 and V is TRBV6-8; TRBD1 agrees at 12 bases. Germline-derived CDR1 and CDR2 are MNHGY and SAAAGT. There are 15 residues in the CDR3. Trimming at V came to 5 bases and at J to 4 bases, leaving 5 bases not matched to a gene. CDR3 in amino acids: CASSNRDRGRETQYF. The CDR3 nucleotides are TGTGCCAGCAGTAACCGGGACAGGGGGCGAGAGACCCAGTACTTC.